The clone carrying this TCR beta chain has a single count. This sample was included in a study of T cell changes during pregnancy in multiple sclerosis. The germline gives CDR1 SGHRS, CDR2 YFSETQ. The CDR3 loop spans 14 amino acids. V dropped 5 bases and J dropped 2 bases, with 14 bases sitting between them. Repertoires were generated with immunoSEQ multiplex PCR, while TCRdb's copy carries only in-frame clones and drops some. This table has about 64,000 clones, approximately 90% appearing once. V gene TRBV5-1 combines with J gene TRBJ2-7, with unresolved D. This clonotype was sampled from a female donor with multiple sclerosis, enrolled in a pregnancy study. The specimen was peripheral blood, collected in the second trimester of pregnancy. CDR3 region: CASRSGFSAYEQYF. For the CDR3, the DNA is TGCGCCAGCAGGAGTGGTTTCTCGGCCTACGAGCAGTACTTC.